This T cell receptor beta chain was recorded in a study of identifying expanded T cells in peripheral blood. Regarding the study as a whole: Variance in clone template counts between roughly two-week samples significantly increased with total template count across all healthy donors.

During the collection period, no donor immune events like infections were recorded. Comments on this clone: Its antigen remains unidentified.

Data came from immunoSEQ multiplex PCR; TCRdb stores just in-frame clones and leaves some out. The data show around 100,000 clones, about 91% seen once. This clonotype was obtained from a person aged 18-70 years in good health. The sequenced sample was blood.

In nucleotides, the CDR3 is TGCGCCAGCAGCCTAAGTAGCGGGGGGCCACTCACAGATACGCAGTATTTT. Translated, it gives CASSLSSGGPLTDTQYF. This sequence joins TRBV5-1 and TRBJ2-3; TRBD2 matches at 10 bases. The germline V gene has CDR1 SGHRS and CDR2 YFSETQ. The V and J ends lost 4 bases and 2 bases, in that order; junction bases with no gene match: 10. The CDR3 is made up of 17 amino acids. Full variable domain (remainder filled in from reference TRBV5-1 and TRBJ2-3): KAGVTQTPRYLIKTRGQQVTLSCSPISGHRSVSWYQQTPGQGLQFLFEYFSETQRNKGNFPGRFSGRQFSNSRSEMNVSTLELGDSALYLCASSLSSGGPLTDTQYFGPGTRLTVL.